The 14 T cell receptor beta chains below all came from one sample that was sequenced in a study of T cell repertoires in cytomegalovirus infection. Their recognized antigens are unknown. TCRdb redid the calling of the reads with MiXCR, one entry per CDR3 protein. The sample consists of approximately 1,000,000 distinct CDR3 sequences, 31% of them appearing once. The source material was cultured CD8+ T cells from PBMCs, sampled from culture after CMV antigen stimulation. These receptors all stem from a human donor in good health (CMV status not recorded). Some clones in this sample may be carry-over from other donors' samples.

This rearrangement joins TRBV7-2 to TRBJ2-5; 14 bases align to TRBD2. The length of the CDR3 is 17 residues. Per the germline V gene, CDR1 is SGHTA and CDR2 is FQGNSA. Unmatched junction bases numbered 8, after V lost 3 bases and J lost 5 bases. The CDR3 nucleotides read TGTGCCAGCAGCTTGGGGACTAGCGGGGGAGGAAGGGAGACCCAGTACTTC. This encodes CASSLGTSGGGRETQYF.

V usage is TRBV10-3 and J usage is TRBJ2-3; no clear D. The V and J ends lost 0 bases and 3 bases respectively, with 7 bases between them. Germline V gives CDR1 ENHRY, CDR2 SYGVKD. The length of the CDR3 is 14 residues. Written as DNA, the CDR3 is TGTGCCATCAGTGAGTCAACTACGACAGATACGCAGTATTTT. The encoded protein is CAISESTTTDTQYF.

The V call is TRBV4-1, the J call TRBJ2-2; tentative D call: TRBD2 (6 bases). CDR1 and CDR2 (germline): MGHRA, YSYEKL. V dropped 1 base and J dropped 4 bases, with 10 bases sitting between them. This CDR3 spans 15 amino acids. The CDR3 here is CASSQGGVGTGELFF. In DNA, the CDR3 is TGCGCCAGCAGCCAAGGGGGGGTGGGCACCGGGGAGCTGTTTTTT.

This clonotype occurred a few times. The chain links TRBV28 to TRBJ2-1; D unresolved. The germline V gene has CDR1 MDHEN and CDR2 SYDVKM. Between the trimmed V and J ends, which lost 8 bases and 6 bases, there was a span of 11 bases. The CDR3 is 12 amino acids. CDR3 sequence: CASGEVGNEQFF. CDR3 nucleotides: TGTGCCAGCGGCGAGGTCGGCAATGAGCAGTTCTTC.

Only a few counts were recorded for this clonotype. The rearrangement links TRBV7-6 to TRBJ2-5; D ambiguous. The CDR3 is made up of 14 amino acids. The germline V gene has CDR1 SGHVS and CDR2 FNYEAQ. Between the trimmed V and J ends, which lost 5 bases and 3 bases, there was a span of 13 bases. CDR3 sequence reads: CASSNPPGKETQYF. CDR3 DNA sequence: TGTGCCAGCAGCAACCCCCCAGGAAAAGAGACCCAGTACTTC.

This sequence joins TRBV6-6 and TRBJ2-1; 11 nucleotides match TRBD2. Germline V gene lookup returns CDR1 MNHNY and CDR2 SVGAGI (reference sequence). The junction had 2 bases not matched to a gene; V was cut back by 5 bases and J by 8 bases. The CDR3 is made up of 13 amino acids. DNA of the CDR3: TGTGCCAGCAGTCCGGGACTAGCGGATGAGCAGTTCTTC. It specifies CASSPGLADEQFF.

This clonotype was detected only a few times. The rearrangement joins TRBV12-3 or TRBV12-4 to TRBJ1-1; possibly TRBD1 for D (5 bases). This CDR3 is built from 13 residues. Trimming stripped 6 bases from V and 6 bases from J, with 14 bases between. CDR3 nucleotide sequence: TGTGCCAGCAGGCAGGGAAGGTCCGCTGAAGCTTTCTTT. Translated, it gives CASRQGRSAEAFF.

This clonotype has more than one count but fewer than ten. The chain's CDR3 is CASSMDRLNQPQHF. As DNA, the CDR3 is TGTGCCAGTAGTATGGATAGACTCAATCAGCCCCAGCATTTT. The V and J genes are TRBV19 and TRBJ1-5; D call uncertain. The CDR3 consists of 14 residues. Germline assignment: CDR1 LNHDA and CDR2 SQIVND (reference sequence). V was clipped by 3 bases and J by 3 bases, with 9 bases between them.

This clonotype was counted between two and nine times. This chain joins TRBV6-5 and TRBJ2-1; TRBD2 matches at 12 bases. The J segment lost 7 bases and the V segment lost 2 bases, leaving 9 bases of the junction unmatched. There are 17 residues in the CDR3. The germline V gene has CDR1 MNHEY and CDR2 SVGAGI. The CDR3 sequence: CASSYALTSGGRNEQFF. CDR3 sequence (DNA): TGTGCCAGCAGTTACGCTTTGACTAGCGGGGGCCGGAATGAGCAGTTCTTC.

The chain joins TRBV20-1 to TRBJ1-5; D remains ambiguous. The ends were cut back, 3 bases at V and 2 bases at J, with 17 bases in the middle. CDR1 is DFQATT, CDR2 SNEGSKA, per germline (reference sequence). The CDR3 sequence is 16 residues long. The CDR3: CSASESPGRGNQPQHF. In DNA, the CDR3 is TGCAGTGCTAGCGAGTCCCCGGGGAGAGGCAATCAGCCCCAGCATTTT.

Note on this clonotype: With a much larger clone just one base away, this may be a read error. The rearrangement links TRBV12-5 to TRBJ2-1, with D perhaps assigned TRBD1 or TRBD2 (6 bases each). This CDR3 is built from 14 residues. Germline lookup yields CDR1 LGHNT and CDR2 FRNRAP. Trimming removed 6 bases from V and 8 bases from J, with 17 bases in between. The CDR3 nucleotides are TGTGCTAGTGGAGAGGGGGGCTCGTACGATGAGCAGTTCTTC. This encodes CASGEGGSYDEQFF.

The genes are TRBV20-1 and TRBJ2-1; no clear D. Trimming shortened V by 5 bases and J by 2 bases, and 10 bases separated the two germline ends. The CDR3 is made up of 13 amino acids. In germline, CDR1 is DFQATT, CDR2 SNEGSKA (reference sequence). The CDR3 protein is CSALIDTYNEQFF. The CDR3 DNA is TGCAGTGCTTTGATTGACACCTACAATGAGCAGTTCTTC.

This clonotype was recorded a few times. The rearrangement links TRBV11-2 to TRBJ2-3; D unclear. Germline V gene lookup returns CDR1 SGHAT and CDR2 FQNNGV. The V end was cut by 4 bases, the J end by 3 bases, with 11 bases between. This CDR3 is 14 amino acids long. CDR3 coding DNA: TGTGCCAGCAGCTCCAGGTTAAGGACAGATACGCAGTATTTT. Translating it yields CASSSRLRTDTQYF. Complete variable domain (other parts from reference TRBV11-2 and TRBJ2-3): EAGVAQSPRYKIIEKRQSVAFWCNPISGHATLYWYQQILGQGPKLLIQFQNNGVVDDSQLPKDRFSAERLKGVDSTLKIQPAKLEDSAVYLCASSSRLRTDTQYFGPGTRLTVL.

The chain is built from TRBV5-4 and TRBJ2-7, with D tentatively TRBD2 (7 bases). The length of the CDR3 is 13 residues. V was pared by 4 bases and J by 7 bases, with 15 bases between. The germline CDR1 and CDR2 sequences are SGHNT and YYREEE (reference sequence). CDR3 residues: CASSRGAPKEQYF. The CDR3 coding sequence is TGTGCCAGCAGCCGGGGGGCCCCTAAAGAGCAGTACTTC. Looking up the rest from reference TRBV5-4 and TRBJ2-7 gives the full variable domain: ETGVTQSPTHLIKTRGQQVTLRCSSQSGHNTVSWYQQALGQGPQFIFQYYREEENGRGNFPPRFSGLQFPNYSSELNVNALELDDSALYLCASSRGAPKEQYFGPGTRLTVT.